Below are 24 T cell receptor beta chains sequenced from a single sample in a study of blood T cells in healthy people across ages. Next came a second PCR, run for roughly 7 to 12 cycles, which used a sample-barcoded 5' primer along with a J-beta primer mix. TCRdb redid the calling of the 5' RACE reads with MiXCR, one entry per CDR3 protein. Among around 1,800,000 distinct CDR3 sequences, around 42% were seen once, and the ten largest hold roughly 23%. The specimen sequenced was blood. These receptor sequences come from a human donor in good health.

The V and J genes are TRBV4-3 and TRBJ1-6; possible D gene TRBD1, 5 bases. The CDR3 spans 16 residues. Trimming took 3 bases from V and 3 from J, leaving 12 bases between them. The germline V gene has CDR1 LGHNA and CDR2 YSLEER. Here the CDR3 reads CASSHVRVLYNSPLHF. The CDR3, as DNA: TGCGCCAGCAGCCACGTCAGGGTGCTCTATAATTCACCCCTCCACTTT.

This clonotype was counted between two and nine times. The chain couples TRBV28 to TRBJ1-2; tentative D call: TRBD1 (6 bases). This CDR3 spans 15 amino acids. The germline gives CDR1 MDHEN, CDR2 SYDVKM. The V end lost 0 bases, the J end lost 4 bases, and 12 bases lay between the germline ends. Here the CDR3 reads CASSLWGAGSYGYTF. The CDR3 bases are TGTGCCAGCAGTTTATGGGGGGCAGGTTCCTATGGCTACACCTTC.

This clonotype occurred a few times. CDR3 DNA sequence: TGTGCCATCAGTGATTCGTTAGCCAAAAACATTCAGTACTTC. Translating gives CAISDSLAKNIQYF. V usage is TRBV10-3 and J usage is TRBJ2-4; D not certain. The CDR3 extends over 14 amino acids. Trimming shortened V by 3 bases and J by 0 bases, and 6 bases separated the two germline ends. Looked up from germline, CDR1 is ENHRY and CDR2 is SYGVKD.

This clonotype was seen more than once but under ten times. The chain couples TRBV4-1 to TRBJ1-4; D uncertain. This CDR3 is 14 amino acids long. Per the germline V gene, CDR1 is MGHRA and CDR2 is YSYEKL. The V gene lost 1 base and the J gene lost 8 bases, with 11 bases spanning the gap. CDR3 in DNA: TGCGCCAGCAGCCAAGTTGCGGTTAGCGAAAAACTGTTTTTT. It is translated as CASSQVAVSEKLFF.

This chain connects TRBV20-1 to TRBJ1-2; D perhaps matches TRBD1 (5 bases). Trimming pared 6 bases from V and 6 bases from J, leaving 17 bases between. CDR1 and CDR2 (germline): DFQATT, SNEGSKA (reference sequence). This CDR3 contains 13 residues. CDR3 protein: CSAPLSGVDGYTF. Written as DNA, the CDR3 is TGCAGTGCCCCTTTATCGGGGGTGGATGGCTACACCTTC.

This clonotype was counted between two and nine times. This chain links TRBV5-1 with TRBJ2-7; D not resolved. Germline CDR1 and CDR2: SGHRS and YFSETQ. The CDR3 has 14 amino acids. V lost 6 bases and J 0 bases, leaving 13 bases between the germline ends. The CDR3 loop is CASNPGLSSYEQYF. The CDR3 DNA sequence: TGCGCCAGCAACCCAGGCCTCAGCTCCTACGAGCAGTACTTC.

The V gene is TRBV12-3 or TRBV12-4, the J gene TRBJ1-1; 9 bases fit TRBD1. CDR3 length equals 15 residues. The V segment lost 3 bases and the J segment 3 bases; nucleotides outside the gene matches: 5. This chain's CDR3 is CASSLVGTGYTEAFF. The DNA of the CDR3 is TGTGCCAGCAGTTTGGTGGGGACAGGGTACACTGAAGCTTTCTTT.

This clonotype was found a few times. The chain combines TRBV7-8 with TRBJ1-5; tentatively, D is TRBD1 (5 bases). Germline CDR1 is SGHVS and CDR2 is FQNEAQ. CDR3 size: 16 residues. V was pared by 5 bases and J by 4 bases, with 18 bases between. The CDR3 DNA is TGTGCCAGCAGCCCCGCGTCGGGACGTAATAATCAGCCCCAGCATTTT. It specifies CASSPASGRNNQPQHF.

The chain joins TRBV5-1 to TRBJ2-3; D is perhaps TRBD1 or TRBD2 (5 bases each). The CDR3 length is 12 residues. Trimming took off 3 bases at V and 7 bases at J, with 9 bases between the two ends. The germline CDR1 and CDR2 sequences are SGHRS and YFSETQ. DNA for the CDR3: TGCGCCAGCAGCTCACAGGACTATACGCAGTATTTT. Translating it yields CASSSQDYTQYF. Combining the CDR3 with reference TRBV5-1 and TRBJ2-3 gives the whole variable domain KAGVTQTPRYLIKTRGQQVTLSCSPISGHRSVSWYQQTPGQGLQFLFEYFSETQRNKGNFPGRFSGRQFSNSRSEMNVSTLELGDSALYLCASSSQDYTQYFGPGTRLTVL.

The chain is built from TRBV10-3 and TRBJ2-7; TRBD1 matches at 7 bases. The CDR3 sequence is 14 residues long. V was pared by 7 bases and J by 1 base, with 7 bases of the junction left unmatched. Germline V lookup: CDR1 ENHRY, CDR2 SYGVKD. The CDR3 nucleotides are TGTGCCATCACAAGGGACAGCTCTTCCTACGAGCAGTACTTC. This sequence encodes CAITRDSSSYEQYF.

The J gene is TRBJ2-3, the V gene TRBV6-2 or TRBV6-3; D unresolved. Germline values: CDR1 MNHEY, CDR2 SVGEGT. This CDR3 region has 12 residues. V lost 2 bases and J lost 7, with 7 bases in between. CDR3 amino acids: CASSYPRNTQYF. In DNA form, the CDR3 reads TGTGCCAGCAGTTACCCTCGAAATACGCAGTATTTT.

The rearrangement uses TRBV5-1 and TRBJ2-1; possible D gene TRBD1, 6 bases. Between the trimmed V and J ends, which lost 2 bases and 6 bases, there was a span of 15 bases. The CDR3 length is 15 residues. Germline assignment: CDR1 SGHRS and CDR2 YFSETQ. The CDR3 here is CASSLNRDIGNEQFF. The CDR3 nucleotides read TGCGCCAGCAGCTTAAACCGGGACATAGGCAATGAGCAGTTCTTC.

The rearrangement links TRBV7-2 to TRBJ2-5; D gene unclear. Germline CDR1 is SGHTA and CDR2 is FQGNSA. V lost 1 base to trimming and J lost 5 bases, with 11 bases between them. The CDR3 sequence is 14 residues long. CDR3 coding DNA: TGTGCCAGCAGCTTAGACCAGACTCGGGAGACCCAGTACTTC. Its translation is CASSLDQTRETQYF.

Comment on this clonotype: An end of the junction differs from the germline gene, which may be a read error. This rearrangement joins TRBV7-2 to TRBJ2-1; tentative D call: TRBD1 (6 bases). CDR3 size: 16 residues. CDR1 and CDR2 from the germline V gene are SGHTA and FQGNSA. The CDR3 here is CANSLAGDWSYNEQFF. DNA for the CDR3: TGTGCCAACAGCTTAGCAGGGGATTGGTCCTACAATGAGCAGTTCTTC.

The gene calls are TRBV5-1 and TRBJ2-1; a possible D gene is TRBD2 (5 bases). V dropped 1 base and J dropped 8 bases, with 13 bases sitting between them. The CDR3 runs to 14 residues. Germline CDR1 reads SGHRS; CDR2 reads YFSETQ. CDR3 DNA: TGCGCCAGCAGCTTGTGGTCGAGGGTCGATGAGCAGTTCTTC. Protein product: CASSLWSRVDEQFF.

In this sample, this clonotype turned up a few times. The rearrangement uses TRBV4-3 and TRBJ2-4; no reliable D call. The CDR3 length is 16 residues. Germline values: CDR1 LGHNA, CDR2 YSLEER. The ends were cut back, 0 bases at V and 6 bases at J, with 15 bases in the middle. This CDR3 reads CASSQEVFVRRNIQYF. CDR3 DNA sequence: TGCGCCAGCAGCCAAGAAGTATTTGTCAGAAGAAACATTCAGTACTTC.

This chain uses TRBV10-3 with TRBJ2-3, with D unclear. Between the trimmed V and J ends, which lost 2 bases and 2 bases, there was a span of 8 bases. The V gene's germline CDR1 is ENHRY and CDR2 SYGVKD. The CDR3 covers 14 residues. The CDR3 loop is CAISEVGNTDTQYF. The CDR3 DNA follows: TGTGCCATCAGTGAGGTGGGAAACACAGATACGCAGTATTTT.

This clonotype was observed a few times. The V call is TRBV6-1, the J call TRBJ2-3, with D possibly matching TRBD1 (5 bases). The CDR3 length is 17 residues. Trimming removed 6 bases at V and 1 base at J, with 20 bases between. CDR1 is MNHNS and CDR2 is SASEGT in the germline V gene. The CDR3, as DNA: TGTGCCAGCAGCCCCGCGGTACGCTTAGGGGGCACAGATACGCAGTATTTT. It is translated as CASSPAVRLGGTDTQYF.

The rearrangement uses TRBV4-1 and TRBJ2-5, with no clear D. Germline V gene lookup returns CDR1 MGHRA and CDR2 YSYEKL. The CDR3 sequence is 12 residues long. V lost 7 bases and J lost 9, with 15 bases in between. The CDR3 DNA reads TGCGCCAGCACGGACGGACGGAAAGCCCAGTACTTC. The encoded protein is CASTDGRKAQYF.

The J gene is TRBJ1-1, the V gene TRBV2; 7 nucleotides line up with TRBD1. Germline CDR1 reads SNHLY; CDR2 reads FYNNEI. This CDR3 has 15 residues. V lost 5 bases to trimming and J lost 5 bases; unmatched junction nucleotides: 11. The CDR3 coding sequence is TGTGCCAGCAGTCGTAGCACAGGGGTTGGTACTGAAGCTTTCTTT. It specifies CASSRSTGVGTEAFF.

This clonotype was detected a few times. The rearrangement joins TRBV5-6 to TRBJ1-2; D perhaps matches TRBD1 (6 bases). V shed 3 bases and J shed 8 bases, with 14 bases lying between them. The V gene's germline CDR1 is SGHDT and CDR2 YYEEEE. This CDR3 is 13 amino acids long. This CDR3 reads CASSSTGQGGYTF. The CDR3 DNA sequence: TGTGCCAGCAGCTCTACAGGGCAAGGAGGCTACACCTTC.

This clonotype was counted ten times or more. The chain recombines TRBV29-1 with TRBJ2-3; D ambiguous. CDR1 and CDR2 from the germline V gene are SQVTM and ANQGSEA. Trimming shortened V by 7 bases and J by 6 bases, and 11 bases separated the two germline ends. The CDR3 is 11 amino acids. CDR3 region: CSGGPPDTQYF. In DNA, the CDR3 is TGCAGCGGCGGACCTCCCGATACGCAGTATTTT.

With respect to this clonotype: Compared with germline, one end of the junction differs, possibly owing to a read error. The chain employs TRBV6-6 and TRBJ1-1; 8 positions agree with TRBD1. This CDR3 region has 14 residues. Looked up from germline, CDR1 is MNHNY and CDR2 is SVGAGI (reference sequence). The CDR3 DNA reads TGCGCCAGCAGTTACGGGGGACAGGACACTGAAGCTTTCTTT. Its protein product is CASSYGGQDTEAFF.

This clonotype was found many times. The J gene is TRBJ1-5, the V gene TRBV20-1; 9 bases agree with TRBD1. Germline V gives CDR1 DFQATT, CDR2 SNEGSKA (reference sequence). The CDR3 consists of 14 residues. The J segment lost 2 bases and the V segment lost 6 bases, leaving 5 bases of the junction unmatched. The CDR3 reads CSAKTGGGNQPQHF. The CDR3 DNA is TGCAGTGCCAAGACAGGGGGTGGCAATCAGCCCCAGCATTTT.